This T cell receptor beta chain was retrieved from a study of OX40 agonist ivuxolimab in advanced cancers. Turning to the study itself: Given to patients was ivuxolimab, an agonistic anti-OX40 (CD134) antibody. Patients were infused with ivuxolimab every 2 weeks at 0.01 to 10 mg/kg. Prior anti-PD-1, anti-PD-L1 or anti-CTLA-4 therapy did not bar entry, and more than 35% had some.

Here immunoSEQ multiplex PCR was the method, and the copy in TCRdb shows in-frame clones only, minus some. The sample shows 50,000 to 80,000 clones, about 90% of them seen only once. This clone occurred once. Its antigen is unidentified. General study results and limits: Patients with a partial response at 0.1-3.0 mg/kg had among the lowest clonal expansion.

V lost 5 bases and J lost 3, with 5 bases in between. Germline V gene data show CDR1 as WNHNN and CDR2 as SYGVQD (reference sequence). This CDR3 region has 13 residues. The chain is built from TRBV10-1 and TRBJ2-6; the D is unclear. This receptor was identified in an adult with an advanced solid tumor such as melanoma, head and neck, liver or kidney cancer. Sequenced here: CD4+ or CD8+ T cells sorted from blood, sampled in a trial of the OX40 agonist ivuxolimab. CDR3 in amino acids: CASSRSGANVLTF. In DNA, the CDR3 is TGCGCCAGCAGTCGGAGTGGGGCCAACGTCCTGACTTTC.